Listed below are T cell receptor beta chains from one sample, sequenced in a study of blood T cell repertoires in COVID-19. Some clones are missing from TCRdb's copy, which holds only in-frame ones; the method was immunoSEQ multiplex PCR. The data hold around 190,000 clones, with about 85% observed a single time. The sequenced sample was peripheral blood. These receptors all stem from a woman of 80 years or more with acute or convalescent COVID-19. Each CDR3 is given with its conserved first and last residue. Each record gives: J gene, V gene, D gene, CDR3 protein. A D gene is named only where the DNA matches it firmly.

TRBJ2-1,TRBV5-6,TRBD2,CASSPEPLAAGSYNEQFF
TRBJ1-1,TRBV5-6,TRBD1,CASSLVGRGYRGTEAFF
TRBJ2-7,TRBV19,.,CASSISGVGAYEQYF
TRBJ1-4,TRBV30,.,CAWSKWGLGELFF
TRBJ2-3,TRBV5-4,TRBD1,CASSRTGAHTDTQYF
TRBJ1-5,TRBV12-3/TRBV12-4,.,CASSPPGNQPQHF
TRBJ1-2,TRBV19,TRBD1,CASSIFGTGRGYGYTF
TRBJ2-7,TRBV27,.,CASSLGDTYKSYEQYF
TRBJ2-7,TRBV12-3/TRBV12-4,.,CASSRRLLPQYF
TRBJ1-3,TRBV7-9,.,CASSFLSFRRVSGNTIYF
TRBJ2-6,TRBV19,.,CASSPGPRVAGANVLTF
TRBJ2-2,TRBV11-2,.,CASSFGRGGTGELFF
TRBJ2-3,TRBV10-3,TRBD2,CAISSSTGGPKHTDTQYF
TRBJ1-1,TRBV5-6,.,CASSLATGYGEAFF
TRBJ1-2,TRBV6-5,.,CASSYTRQGGYTF
TRBJ1-1,TRBV28,TRBD1,CASLGQPNTEAFF
TRBJ1-1,TRBV7-2,TRBD1,CASSPRTGNTEAFF
TRBJ1-2,TRBV18,.,CASSRSRQEGYTF
TRBJ2-7,TRBV15,.,CATSGLGEEQYF
TRBJ2-1,TRBV19,.,CASSIGGNSYNEQFF
TRBJ1-6,TRBV18,.,CASSPGSSPLHF
TRBJ1-1,TRBV9,.,CASSVGGKSYTEAFF
TRBJ2-7,TRBV28,.,CASSSSFSGFVPIYEQYF
TRBJ1-6,TRBV18,.,CASSARTDQNGPLHF
TRBJ1-1,TRBV7-9,.,CASSLAERVRGTEAFF
TRBJ1-4,TRBV5-1,TRBD1,CASSSGTAEKLFF
TRBJ2-1,TRBV7-2,TRBD2,CASSFDGTSDNRRFF
TRBJ1-4,TRBV15,TRBD1,CATSRDRQGGPTNEKLFF
TRBJ1-1,TRBV6-2/TRBV6-3,.,CASSSTVEAFF
TRBJ2-3,TRBV5-1,TRBD2,CASSQSGTGGDTQYF
TRBJ1-2,TRBV7-2,.,CASSTQTGSPNYGYTF